This T cell receptor (beta chain) derives from a study of molecular identifiers for immune sequencing clone quantification. Findings and caveats of the study: Identical barcode-sharing TCR molecules could lead to underestimated sizes for highly expanded clones. Clones exceeding 20 RNA copies carried over 97% of effector molecules but under 1% of naive-cell molecules.

Bulk TCR library preparation followed previously described methods with listed TCR primers. A single record per CDR3 protein comes from TCRdb applying MiXCR to the PCR reads. The repertoire holds hundreds of thousands of distinct CDR3 sequences, about 25% seen once, with approximately 0.75% in the top ten. Input for naive CD8 libraries was roughly 20,000 to 1,000,000 sorted cells; the RNA fraction used was 10%, 30% or 50%. With V trimmed by 6 bases and J by 5 bases, 11 bases remained unmatched. The CDR3 is 15 amino acids. Germline V gives CDR1 MNHEY, CDR2 SVGEGT. This clonotype was recorded at least ten times. Its antigen is unidentified.

The sequenced sample consisted of naive CD8+ T cells from blood, with Jurkat cell RNA spiked in. As to subset: FACS-sorted CD8+CD4-CCR7+CD45RA+ naive T cells. This sequence joins TRBV6-2 or TRBV6-3 and TRBJ2-7; TRBD1 aligns across 9 bases. This clonotype originated in a human donor in good health. Some libraries in this study had Jurkat cell RNA spiked in. CDR3 region: CASRGSGTGYHEQYF. The CDR3 bases are TGTGCCAGCAGGGGGTCCGGGACAGGGTACCACGAGCAGTACTTC.